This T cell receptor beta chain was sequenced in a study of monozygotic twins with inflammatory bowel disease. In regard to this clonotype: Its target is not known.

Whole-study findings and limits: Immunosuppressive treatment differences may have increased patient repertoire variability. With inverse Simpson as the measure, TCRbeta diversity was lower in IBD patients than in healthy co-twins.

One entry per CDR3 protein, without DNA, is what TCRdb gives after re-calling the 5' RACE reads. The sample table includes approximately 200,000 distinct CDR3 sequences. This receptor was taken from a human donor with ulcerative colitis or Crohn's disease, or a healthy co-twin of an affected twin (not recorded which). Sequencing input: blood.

The CDR3 is CASRFGGSNTEAFF. The chain recombines TRBV5-1 with TRBJ1-1; lacking DNA, the TRBD1 call made by TCRdb goes unchecked. The length of the CDR3 is 14 residues. Germline assignment: CDR1 SGHRS and CDR2 YFSETQ.